This entry lists 27 T cell receptor beta chains sequenced from one sample in a study of CD8+CD57+ T cells in acquired aplastic anemia. TCR beta VDJ combinations and CDR3 sequences were profiled from genomic DNA. TCRdb analysed the reads with MiXCR anew, one entry per CDR3 protein. The sample lists 450,000 to 550,000 distinct CDR3 sequences, approximately 33% seen once, with under 0.95% in the top ten. Whoever was chosen for sequencing had shown CD8+CD57+ cell expansion by flow cytometry. Material: sorted CD4+, CD8+, or CD8+CD57+ T cells (not recorded which) from PBMCs. These TCRs come from a human donor with aplastic anemia.

This clonotype was detected ten times or more. In DNA, the CDR3 is TGTGCCACCAGCAGAGATTTCGAAGGCTACACCTTC. Its protein product is CATSRDFEGYTF. The chain links TRBV15 to TRBJ1-2; the D is unclear. Germline CDR1 and CDR2: LNHNV and YYDKDF (reference sequence). Trimming took off 0 bases at V and 8 bases at J, with 7 bases between the two ends. The CDR3 sequence is 12 residues long. The entire variable domain, with the rest obtained from reference TRBV15 and TRBJ1-2, is as follows: DAMVIQNPRYQVTQFGKPVTLSCSQTLNHNVMYWYQQKSSQAPKLLFHYYDKDFNNEADTPDNFQSRRPNTSFCFLDIRSPGLGDTAMYLCATSRDFEGYTFGSGTRLTVV.

As regards this clonotype: A single base separates this from a much larger clone, so it may be a read error. The chain joins TRBV19 to TRBJ2-2; 11 positions match TRBD1. This CDR3 is built from 14 residues. The germline gives CDR1 LNHDA, CDR2 SQIVND (reference sequence). Here the CDR3 reads CTSRDRGDTGELFF. The CDR3 DNA sequence: TGTACCAGCCGGGACAGGGGGGACACCGGGGAGCTGTTTTTT.

J is TRBJ1-3 and V is TRBV5-1; D remains unclear. The CDR3 is made up of 17 amino acids. CDR1 is SGHRS and CDR2 is YFSETQ in the germline V gene. V was shortened by 0 bases and J by 0 bases, with 13 bases between the two germline ends. The CDR3 sequence is CASSLASAIHSGNTIYF. The CDR3 nucleotides are TGCGCCAGCAGCTTGGCCTCGGCGATCCACTCTGGAAACACCATATATTTT.

The table lists this clonotype with a few counts. V and J are TRBV27 and TRBJ2-7; a weak D match, TRBD2 (6 bases). Germline CDR1 reads MNHEY; CDR2 reads SMNVEV (reference sequence). The CDR3 runs to 16 residues. Trimming cost V 5 bases and J 2 bases, with 19 bases left between them. The CDR3 reads CASSPRTTWDTYEQYF. Here the CDR3 DNA reads TGTGCCAGCAGTCCGAGGACTACCTGGGATACCTACGAGCAGTACTTC.

V gene TRBV24-1 combines with J gene TRBJ1-5, with D possibly TRBD1 on 6 matching bases. The V end lost 5 bases, the J end lost 5 bases, and 15 bases lay between the germline ends. The CDR3 is 15 residues long. Per the germline V gene, CDR1 is KGHDR and CDR2 is SFDVKD. The CDR3 nucleotides read TGTGCCACCAGTGTTGGTTCGGACAGCTATCAGCCCCAGCATTTT. Amino acids: CATSVGSDSYQPQHF.

This clonotype turned up a few times. The chain employs TRBV20-1 and TRBJ2-5, with 8 bases that match TRBD2. The germline gives CDR1 DFQATT, CDR2 SNEGSKA (reference sequence). V trimming: 2 bases; J trimming: 2 bases; junction bases outside the gene matches: 1. The CDR3 runs 13 residues. The CDR3 loop reads CSARIAGQETQYF. CDR3 coding DNA: TGCAGTGCTAGAATAGCGGGGCAAGAGACCCAGTACTTC.

The V gene is TRBV19, the J gene TRBJ1-2; a weak D match, TRBD1 (6 bases). The CDR3 has 18 residues. Germline V gives CDR1 LNHDA, CDR2 SQIVND (reference sequence). Trimming left V 3 bases short and J 4 bases short, with 24 bases between. The CDR3 sequence is CASSITGSAGDSIYGYTF. DNA for the CDR3: TGTGCCAGTAGTATCACAGGGAGCGCAGGGGATAGTATCTATGGCTACACCTTC.

To note about this clonotype: A read error may explain this, as a much larger clone is one base away. DNA of the CDR3: TGTGCCAGTAGAACGGAACAAACAGATTCGCAGTATTTT. This sequence encodes CASRTEQTDSQYF. The rearrangement links TRBV19 to TRBJ2-3, with no clear D. The CDR3 spans 13 residues. The germline CDR1 and CDR2 sequences are LNHDA and SQIVND (reference sequence).

The V call is TRBV12-3 or TRBV12-4, the J call TRBJ2-6; D possibly uses TRBD1 or TRBD2 (5 bases each). The germline V and J ends were trimmed by 3 bases and 1 base, with 10 bases remaining between them. There are 16 residues in the CDR3. CDR3 in amino acids: CASSFRGESGANVLTF. CDR3 coding DNA: TGTGCCAGCAGTTTCAGAGGGGAGTCTGGGGCCAACGTCCTGACTTTC.

The rearrangement joins TRBV7-3 to TRBJ1-1; D remains unclear. Trimming took 5 bases from V and 6 from J, leaving 13 bases between them. Germline V lookup: CDR1 SGHTA, CDR2 FQGTGA. This CDR3 has 13 amino acids. This CDR3 is CASSQVVQAEAFF. CDR3 DNA sequence: TGTGCCAGCAGCCAAGTGGTTCAGGCTGAAGCTTTCTTT.

This clonotype was seen repeatedly, ten times or more. This chain links TRBV5-1 with TRBJ1-2; a possible D gene is TRBD1 (5 bases). Germline CDR1 and CDR2: SGHRS and YFSETQ. V was clipped by 0 bases and J by 8 bases, with 8 bases between them. The CDR3 spans 12 residues. The CDR3 spells CASSLGGQGYTF. CDR3 DNA sequence: TGCGCCAGCAGCTTGGGGGGCCAGGGCTACACCTTC.

The chain has TRBV4-2 and TRBJ2-7; D might be TRBD2 (6 bases). This CDR3 comprises 15 residues. The ends were cut back, 0 bases at V and 4 bases at J, with 13 bases in the middle. From germline, CDR1 is LGHNA and CDR2 YNFKEQ. The CDR3 is CASSQDYGTAYEQYF. Here the CDR3 DNA reads TGTGCCAGCAGCCAAGACTACGGGACTGCATACGAGCAGTACTTC.

This clonotype was found many times. The chain carries TRBV19 and TRBJ1-6; 7 bases fit TRBD1. With V trimmed by 2 bases and J by 6 bases, 4 bases remained unmatched. CDR1 is LNHDA and CDR2 is SQIVND in the germline V gene (reference sequence). The CDR3 runs to 15 residues. Here the CDR3 DNA reads TGTGCCAGTAGTATAAGACAGGGTGTTAATTCACCCCTCCACTTT. It codes for CASSIRQGVNSPLHF.

The J gene is TRBJ1-2, the V gene TRBV10-3; 8 nucleotides align to TRBD1. Per germline, CDR1 ENHRY and CDR2 SYGVKD. Trimming cost V 5 bases and J 4 bases; bases outside gene matches: 18. The CDR3 consists of 18 residues. For the CDR3, the DNA is TGTGCCATCAGTAAAGAACCGGGACAGGAGACCTTATTCTATGGCTACACCTTC. Protein product: CAISKEPGQETLFYGYTF.

This clonotype showed up just once. A much larger clonotype is one base distant, so this may be a read error. The chain has TRBV19 and TRBJ2-7; tentatively, D is TRBD1 or TRBD2 (6 bases each). The CDR3 spans 14 residues. The germline CDR1 and CDR2 sequences are LNHDA and SQIVND (reference sequence). This chain's CDR3 is CASKGGTVPYEQHF. The CDR3 DNA is TGTGCCAGTAAAGGGGGGACGGTGCCCTACGAGCAGCACTTC.

This clonotype was found a few times. The V call is TRBV20-1, the J call TRBJ1-4; D is undetermined. The CDR3 runs to 13 residues. CDR1 is DFQATT, CDR2 SNEGSKA, per germline (reference sequence). V lost 3 bases and J 0 bases, leaving 5 bases between the germline ends. This CDR3 reads CSASKTTNEKLFF. The CDR3 DNA follows: TGCAGTGCTAGTAAAACAACTAATGAAAAACTGTTTTTT.

Remarks on this clonotype: A read error is likely, as this CDR3 ends without the conserved phenylalanine or tryptophan. The chain has TRBV24-1 and TRBJ1-2, with D hard to call. The CDR3 contains 13 residues. Germline lookup yields CDR1 KGHDR and CDR2 SFDVKD. V lost 4 bases, J lost 8 bases, and 13 bases lay in between. The CDR3 loop reads CATSDPNTYGYTL. In DNA form, the CDR3 reads TGTGCCACCAGTGACCCAAACACCTACGGCTACACCCTC.

At least ten counts were recorded for this clonotype. DNA for the CDR3: TGTGCCAGTAGTTACCCTGGACAGGGCATAGCTTCACCCCTCCACTTT. It codes for CASSYPGQGIASPLHF. The chain links TRBV19 to TRBJ1-6; 8 nucleotides align to TRBD1. Germline trimming cut 5 bases from V and 9 bases from J; bases unmatched to any gene: 12. Germline V gene data show CDR1 as LNHDA and CDR2 as SQIVND (reference sequence). The CDR3 spans 16 residues.

As concerns this clonotype: One end of the junction does not line up with germline, which may come from a read error. This chain connects TRBV6-5 to TRBJ2-7; D is perhaps TRBD2 (6 bases). The germline V gene encodes CDR1 MNHEY and CDR2 SVGAGI. This CDR3 has 14 amino acids. The CDR3 reads CASSDSGETYEQYF. Written as DNA, the CDR3 is TGTGCCAGCAGTGACTCGGGGGAAACCTACGAGCAGTACTTC.

Of note for this clonotype: The junction and the germline gene differ at one end; a read error may be behind it. V and J are TRBV7-2 and TRBJ1-6; D might be TRBD1 (5 bases). The length of the CDR3 is 15 residues. Germline V lookup: CDR1 SGHTA, CDR2 FQGNSA. The CDR3, as DNA: TGTGCTAGCAGCCCGGGAGGACACAATAGTTCACCCCTCCACTTT. Translating it yields CASSPGGHNSSPLHF.

This clonotype was detected ten times or more. This chain joins TRBV29-1 and TRBJ2-1; D possibly matches TRBD1 or TRBD2 (6 bases each). CDR1 is SQVTM, CDR2 ANQGSEA, per germline. The germline V and J ends were trimmed by 6 bases and 8 bases, with 20 bases remaining between them. This CDR3 contains 14 residues. The CDR3 reads CSVTRDTMGYEQFF. CDR3 bases: TGCAGCGTGACGCGGGACACCATGGGGTATGAGCAGTTCTTC.

Concerning this clonotype: A clone one base away is much larger, so this may be a read error. The genes are TRBV20-1 and TRBJ1-5, with TRBD1 matching over 9 bases. V was clipped by 5 bases and J by 4 bases; unmatched bases: 15. This CDR3 region has 17 residues. Germline V gene lookup returns CDR1 DFQATT and CDR2 SNEGSKA (reference sequence). In DNA form, the CDR3 reads TGCAGTGCTCGCGCGGGACAGGGTCGTCCCTCTAATCAGCCCCAGCATTTT. Protein sequence: CSARAGQGRPSNQPQHF.

This clonotype was seen many times. The chain has TRBV10-2 and TRBJ2-7, with 12 bases fitting TRBD2. V gave up 9 bases and J gave up 3 bases; unmatched junction bases: 6. Germline V gene lookup returns CDR1 WSHSY and CDR2 SAAADI. This CDR3 contains 14 residues. CDR3: CASRTSGKDYEQYF. The CDR3 bases are TGCGCCAGTCGGACTAGCGGGAAGGACTACGAGCAGTACTTC.

V is TRBV7-2 and J is TRBJ2-2, with D perhaps TRBD1 (5 bases). This CDR3 comprises 14 residues. V lost 9 bases, J lost 3 bases, and 14 bases lay in between. CDR1 and CDR2 (germline): SGHTA, FQGNSA. The CDR3 sequence is CASKGDRDTGELFF. CDR3 DNA: TGTGCCAGTAAAGGGGATCGGGACACCGGGGAGCTGTTTTTT. Combining the CDR3 with reference TRBV7-2 and TRBJ2-2 gives the whole variable domain GAGVSQSPSNKVTEKGKDVELRCDPISGHTALYWYRQSLGQGLEFLIYFQGNSAPDKSGLPSDRFSAERTGGSVSTLTIQRTQQEDSAVYLCASKGDRDTGELFFGEGSRLTVL.

The V call is TRBV6-1, the J call TRBJ2-7; maybe TRBD1 (6 bases). V lost 7 bases and J 3 bases, leaving 13 bases between the germline ends. Germline V gives CDR1 MNHNS, CDR2 SASEGT. The CDR3 covers 13 residues. DNA for the CDR3: TGTGCCAGCACCAAAGGACAGAACTACGAGCAGTACTTC. It translates to CASTKGQNYEQYF.

This clonotype has ten or more counts. V and J are TRBV2 and TRBJ2-5; D is unresolved. This CDR3 contains 13 residues. The V gene lost 1 base and the J gene lost 4 bases, with 7 bases spanning the gap. Germline CDR1 is SNHLY and CDR2 is FYNNEI. The CDR3 spells CASSEERRETQYF. Here the CDR3 DNA reads TGTGCCAGCAGTGAAGAAAGGAGAGAGACCCAGTACTTC.

The sample holds a few counts of this clonotype. The chain combines TRBV2 with TRBJ1-5; 9 bases are a match to TRBD1. V lost 5 bases and J lost 9; bases outside the gene matches: 17. This CDR3 is built from 17 residues. Germline CDR1 is SNHLY and CDR2 is FYNNEI. The CDR3 region is CASSFSGGDRAVRPQHF. CDR3 in DNA: TGTGCCAGCAGTTTTTCCGGCGGGGACAGGGCCGTTCGGCCCCAGCATTTT.